This section outlines one T cell receptor (beta chain) sequence together with its context. The source of the sample is a study of glioma-infiltrating T cells after dendritic cell vaccination. About the research overall: Treatment, given 2003 to 2012, was autologous tumor lysate-pulsed dendritic cell vaccination.

Trimming took off 2 bases at V and 13 bases at J, with 14 bases between the two ends. Germline CDR1 MNHNS, CDR2 SASEGT. The CDR3 covers 12 residues. The repertoire was sequenced with immunoSEQ multiplex PCR; TCRdb's copy has only in-frame clones and lacks some. The sample has 80,000 to 95,000 clones; more than 70% are singletons. The chain combines TRBV6-1 with TRBJ1-1; D unclear. This sequence was found in a human donor with glioblastoma. The source material was blood, sampled before dendritic cell vaccination. Here the CDR3 reads CASSEYFTEGFF. The CDR3 nucleotides read TGTGCCAGCAGTGAATATTTCACTGAGGGTTTCTTT.